This T cell receptor (beta chain) was sequenced for a study of T cells in Graves' hyperthyroidism and ophthalmopathy. Study-level information: Sampling of peripheral blood happened at initial diagnosis, prior to any treatment.

Based on clinical symptoms, serum thyroxine and TRAb, thyroid ultrasound and orbital computed tomography, diagnoses were reached. The blood was taken when hyperthyroidism was first diagnosed, before any ophthalmopathy symptoms showed up. Amplified regions were TCR beta CDR3 sequences from RNA transcripts. TCR CDR3 underwent first-round RT-PCR with the HTBI primer set. Via MiXCR, TCRdb re-called the multiplex PCR reads, giving one row per CDR3 protein. The sample records around 700,000 distinct CDR3 sequences, about 19% being singletons. The CDR3 length is 13 residues. The germline V gene has CDR1 SGHRS and CDR2 YFSETQ. Findings of the study overall: A 13 V-J model separated ophthalmopathy from stable hyperthyroidism.

The sample holds many counts of this clonotype. Its matching antigen is unknown. The junction departs from germline at one end; a sequencing error may be responsible. Sequences were obtained from blood. The chain links TRBV5-1 to TRBJ2-5, with a possible D match to TRBD2 (6 bases). This receptor was taken from a woman aged 50 to 65 with Graves' hyperthyroidism that later progressed to Graves' ophthalmopathy. The CDR3, as DNA: TGTGCCAGCAGCTTAGGAGGGGAAGAGACCCAGTACTTC. Translating it yields CASSLGGEETQYF.